This T cell receptor beta chain was retrieved from a study of CD8+ T cells in alopecia areata. Turning to the study itself: A 6-month off-drug phase came after tofacitinib, which had lasted 6 to 18 months.

RNA was extracted and reverse transcribed into cDNA as the sequencing template. The protocol was immunoSEQ multiplex PCR, while the TCRdb copy is restricted to in-frame clones and leaves out a portion. The top ten clones hold around 4.2% of a sample with around 190,000 clones, 55% to 70% of them seen once. This CDR3 comprises 14 residues. The germline V gene encodes CDR1 MGHDK and CDR2 SYGVNS. Deletions cut 8 bases from V and 0 bases from J, with 13 bases between. The treatment here: oral pan-JAK inhibitor, 5-10 mg twice daily. A word on this clone: What it recognizes is unknown.

General study points: Alopecia totalis/universalis scalp especially showed more expanded CD8+ clones than normal scalp. On tofacitinib, scalp clonality and expanded CD8+ clones among top 100 fell significantly.

The genes are TRBV25-1 and TRBJ1-1; tentative D call: TRBD1 (6 bases). This receptor was obtained from a human donor with alopecia areata. The material sequenced was CD4+ T cells sorted from blood, taken at week 4, from a patient treated with tofacitinib. The chain's CDR3 is CASHTEGVNTEAFF. The CDR3 DNA sequence: TGTGCCAGCCATACTGAGGGGGTGAACACTGAAGCTTTCTTT.